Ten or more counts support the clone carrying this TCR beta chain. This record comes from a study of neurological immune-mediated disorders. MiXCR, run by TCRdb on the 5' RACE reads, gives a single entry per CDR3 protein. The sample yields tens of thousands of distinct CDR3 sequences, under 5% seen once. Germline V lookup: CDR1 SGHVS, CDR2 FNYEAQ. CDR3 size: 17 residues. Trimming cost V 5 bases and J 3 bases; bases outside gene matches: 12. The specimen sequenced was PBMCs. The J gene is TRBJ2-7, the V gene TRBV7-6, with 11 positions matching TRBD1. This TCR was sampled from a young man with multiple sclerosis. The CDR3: CASSKGVRGQGDYEQYF. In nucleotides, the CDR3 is TGTGCCAGCAGCAAAGGGGTAAGGGGACAGGGGGACTACGAGCAGTACTTC.